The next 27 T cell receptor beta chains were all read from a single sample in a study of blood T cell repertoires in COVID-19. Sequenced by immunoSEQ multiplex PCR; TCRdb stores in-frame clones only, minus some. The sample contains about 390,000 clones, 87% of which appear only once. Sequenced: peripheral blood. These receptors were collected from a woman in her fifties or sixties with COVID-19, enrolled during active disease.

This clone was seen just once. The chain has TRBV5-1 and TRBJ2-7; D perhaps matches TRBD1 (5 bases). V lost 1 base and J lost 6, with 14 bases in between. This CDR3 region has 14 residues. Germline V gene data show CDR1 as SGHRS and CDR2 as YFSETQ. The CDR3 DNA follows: TGCGCCAGCAGCTTGAGGCAGGGTCCCCTCGAGCAGTACTTC. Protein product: CASSLRQGPLEQYF.

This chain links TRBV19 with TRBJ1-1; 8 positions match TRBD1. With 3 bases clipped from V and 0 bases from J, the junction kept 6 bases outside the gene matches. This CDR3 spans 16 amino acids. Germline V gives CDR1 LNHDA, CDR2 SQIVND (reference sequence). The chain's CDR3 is CASSMTGVNLNTEAFF. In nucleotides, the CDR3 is TGTGCCAGTAGTATGACAGGGGTCAATCTGAACACTGAAGCTTTCTTT.

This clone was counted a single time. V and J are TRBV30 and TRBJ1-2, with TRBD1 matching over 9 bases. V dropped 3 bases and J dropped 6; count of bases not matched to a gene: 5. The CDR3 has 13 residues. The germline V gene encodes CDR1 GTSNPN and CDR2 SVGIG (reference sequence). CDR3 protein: CAWRPGQGDGYTF. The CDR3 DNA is TGTGCCTGGAGGCCGGGACAGGGAGATGGCTACACCTTC.

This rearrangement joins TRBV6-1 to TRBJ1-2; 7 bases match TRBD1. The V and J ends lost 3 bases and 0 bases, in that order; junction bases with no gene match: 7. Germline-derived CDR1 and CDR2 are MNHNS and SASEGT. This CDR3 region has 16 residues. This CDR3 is CASSDIGGPPNYGYTF. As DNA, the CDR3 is TGTGCCAGCAGTGATATAGGGGGCCCCCCTAACTATGGCTACACCTTC.

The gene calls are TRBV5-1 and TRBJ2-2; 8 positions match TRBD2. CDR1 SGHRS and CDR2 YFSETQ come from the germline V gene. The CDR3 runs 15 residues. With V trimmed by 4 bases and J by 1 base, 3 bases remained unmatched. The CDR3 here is CASSLSGGNTGELFF. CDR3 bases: TGCGCCAGCAGCCTCAGCGGGGGGAACACCGGGGAGCTGTTTTTT. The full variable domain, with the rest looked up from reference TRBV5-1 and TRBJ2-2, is KAGVTQTPRYLIKTRGQQVTLSCSPISGHRSVSWYQQTPGQGLQFLFEYFSETQRNKGNFPGRFSGRQFSNSRSEMNVSTLELGDSALYLCASSLSGGNTGELFFGEGSRLTVL.

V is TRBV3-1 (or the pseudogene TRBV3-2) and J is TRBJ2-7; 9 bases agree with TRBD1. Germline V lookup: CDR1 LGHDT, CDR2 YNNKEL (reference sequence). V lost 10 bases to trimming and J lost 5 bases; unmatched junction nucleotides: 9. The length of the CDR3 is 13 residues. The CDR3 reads CATGGQGLHEQYF. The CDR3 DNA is TGTGCCACGGGGGGACAGGGCCTCCACGAGCAGTACTTC.

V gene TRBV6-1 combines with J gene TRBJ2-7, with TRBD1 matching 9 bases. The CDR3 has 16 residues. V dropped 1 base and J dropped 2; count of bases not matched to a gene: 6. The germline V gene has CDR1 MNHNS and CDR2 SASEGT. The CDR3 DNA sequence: TGTGCCAGCAGTGAAGAATGGGGACAGGGTCCCTACGAGCAGTACTTC. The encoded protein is CASSEEWGQGPYEQYF.

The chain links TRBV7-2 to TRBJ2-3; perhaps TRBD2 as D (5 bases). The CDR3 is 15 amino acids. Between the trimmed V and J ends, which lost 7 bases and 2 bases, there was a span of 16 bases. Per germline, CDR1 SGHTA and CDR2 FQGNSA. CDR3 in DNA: TGTGCCAGCACCTACGCTGGGAGATCCACAGATACGCAGTATTTT. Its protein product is CASTYAGRSTDTQYF.

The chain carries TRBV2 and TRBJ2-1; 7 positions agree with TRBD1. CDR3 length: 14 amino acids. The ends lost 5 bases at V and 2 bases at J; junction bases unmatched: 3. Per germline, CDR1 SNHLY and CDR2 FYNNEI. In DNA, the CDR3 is TGTGCCAGCAGTCCGGGACAGACCTACAATGAGCAGTTCTTC. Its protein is CASSPGQTYNEQFF. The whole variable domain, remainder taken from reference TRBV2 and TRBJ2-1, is EPEVTQTPSHQVTQMGQEVILRCVPISNHLYFYWYRQILGQKVEFLVSFYNNEISEKSEIFDDQFSVERPDGSNFTLKIRSTKLEDSAMYFCASSPGQTYNEQFFGPGTRLTVL.

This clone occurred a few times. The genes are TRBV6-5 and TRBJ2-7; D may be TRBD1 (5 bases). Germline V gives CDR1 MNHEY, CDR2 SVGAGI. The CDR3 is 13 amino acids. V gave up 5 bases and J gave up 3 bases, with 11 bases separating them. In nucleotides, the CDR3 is TGTGCCAGCAGTCATGGACACCTCTACGAGCAGTACTTC. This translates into CASSHGHLYEQYF.

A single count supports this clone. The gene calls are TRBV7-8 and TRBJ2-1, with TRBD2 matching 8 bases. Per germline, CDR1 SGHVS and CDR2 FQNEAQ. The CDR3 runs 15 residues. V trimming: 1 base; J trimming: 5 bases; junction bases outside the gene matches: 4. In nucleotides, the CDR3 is TGTGCCAGCAGCTTAGGTAGACTAGCGAACAATGAGCAGTTCTTC. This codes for CASSLGRLANNEQFF.

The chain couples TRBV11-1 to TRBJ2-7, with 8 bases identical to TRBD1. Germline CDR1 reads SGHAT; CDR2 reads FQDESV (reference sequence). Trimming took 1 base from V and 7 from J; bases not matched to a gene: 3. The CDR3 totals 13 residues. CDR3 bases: TGTGCCAGCAGCTTAGACAGGGGGGTTGAGCAGTACTTC. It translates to CASSLDRGVEQYF.

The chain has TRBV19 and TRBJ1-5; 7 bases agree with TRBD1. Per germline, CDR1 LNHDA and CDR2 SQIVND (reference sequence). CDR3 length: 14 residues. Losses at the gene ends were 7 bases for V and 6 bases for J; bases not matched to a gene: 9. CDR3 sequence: CASKMGQLSQPQHF. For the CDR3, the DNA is TGTGCCAGTAAGATGGGACAGCTCAGTCAGCCCCAGCATTTT.

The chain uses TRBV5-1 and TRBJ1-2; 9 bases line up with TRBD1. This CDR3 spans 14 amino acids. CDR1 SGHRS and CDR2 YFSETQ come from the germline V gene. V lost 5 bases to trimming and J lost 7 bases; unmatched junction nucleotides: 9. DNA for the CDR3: TGCGCCAGCAGTCCCGGGACAGGGTCGGGTGGCTACACCTTC. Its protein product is CASSPGTGSGGYTF.

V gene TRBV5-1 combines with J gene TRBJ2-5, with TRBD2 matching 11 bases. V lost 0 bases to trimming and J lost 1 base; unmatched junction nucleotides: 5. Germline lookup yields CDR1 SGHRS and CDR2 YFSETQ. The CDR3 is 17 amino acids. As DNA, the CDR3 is TGCGCCAGCAGCTTGGGACTAGCGGGGTTTCCCCAAGAGACCCAGTACTTC. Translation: CASSLGLAGFPQETQYF.

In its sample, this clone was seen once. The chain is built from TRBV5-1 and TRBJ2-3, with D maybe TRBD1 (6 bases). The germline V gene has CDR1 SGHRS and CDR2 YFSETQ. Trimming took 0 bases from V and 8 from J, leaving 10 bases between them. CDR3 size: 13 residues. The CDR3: CASSLAGTPTQYF. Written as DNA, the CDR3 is TGCGCCAGCAGCTTGGCCGGGACACCTACGCAGTATTTT.

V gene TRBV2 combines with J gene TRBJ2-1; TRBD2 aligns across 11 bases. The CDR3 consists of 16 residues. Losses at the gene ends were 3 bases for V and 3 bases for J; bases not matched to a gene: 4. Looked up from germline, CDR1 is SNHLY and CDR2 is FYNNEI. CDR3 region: CASSDSGGDHYNEQFF. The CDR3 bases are TGTGCCAGCAGTGATAGCGGGGGGGACCACTACAATGAGCAGTTCTTC.

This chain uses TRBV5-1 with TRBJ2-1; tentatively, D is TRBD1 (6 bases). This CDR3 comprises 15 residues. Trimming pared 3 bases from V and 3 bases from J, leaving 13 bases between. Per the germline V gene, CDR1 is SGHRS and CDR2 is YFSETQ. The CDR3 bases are TGCGCCAGCAGCTGGGGGCTAGCAGGCTACAATGAGCAGTTCTTC. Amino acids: CASSWGLAGYNEQFF.

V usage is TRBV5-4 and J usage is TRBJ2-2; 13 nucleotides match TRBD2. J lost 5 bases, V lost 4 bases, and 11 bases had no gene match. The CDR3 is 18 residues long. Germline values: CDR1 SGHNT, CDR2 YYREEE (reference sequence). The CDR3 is CASSATSGGASPTGELFF. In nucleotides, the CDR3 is TGTGCCAGCAGCGCCACTAGCGGGGGGGCCTCCCCGACCGGGGAGCTGTTTTTT.

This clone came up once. The CDR3 loop reads CASFGGQGRGAFF. The CDR3 nucleotides read TGTGCCAGCTTCGGAGGGCAGGGGAGGGGAGCTTTCTTT. The gene calls are TRBV6-5 and TRBJ1-1, with D tentatively TRBD1 (6 bases). V lost 8 bases and J lost 10, with 20 bases in between. The CDR3 is 13 amino acids. CDR1 and CDR2 (germline): MNHEY, SVGAGI.

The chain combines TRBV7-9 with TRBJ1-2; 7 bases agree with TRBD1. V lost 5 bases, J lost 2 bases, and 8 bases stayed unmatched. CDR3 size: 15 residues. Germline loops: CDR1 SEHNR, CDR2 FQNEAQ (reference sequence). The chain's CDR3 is CASSIAGTANYGYTF. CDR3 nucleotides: TGTGCCAGCAGCATCGCCGGGACAGCCAACTATGGCTACACCTTC.

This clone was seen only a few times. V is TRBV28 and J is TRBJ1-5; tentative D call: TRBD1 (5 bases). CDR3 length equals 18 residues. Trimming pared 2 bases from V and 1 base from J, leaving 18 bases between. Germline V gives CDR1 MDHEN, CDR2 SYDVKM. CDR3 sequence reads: CASSLPPGDSASNQPQHF. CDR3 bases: TGTGCCAGCAGTTTACCCCCGGGAGACAGCGCGAGCAATCAGCCCCAGCATTTT.

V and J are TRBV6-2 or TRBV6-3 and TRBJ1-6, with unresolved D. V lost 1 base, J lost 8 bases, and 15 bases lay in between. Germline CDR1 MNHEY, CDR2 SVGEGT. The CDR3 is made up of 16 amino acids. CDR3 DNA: TGTGCCAGCAGTTACTTGGGCAGTTCAATGGATTCACCCCTCCACTTT. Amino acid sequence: CASSYLGSSMDSPLHF.

CDR3 coding DNA: TGTGCCAGCAGCTTGGGTGTCAGGGGCGGTGAAAAACTGTTTTTT. This encodes CASSLGVRGGEKLFF. The V and J genes are TRBV5-4 and TRBJ1-4, with D possibly matching TRBD1 (6 bases). Germline V gene lookup returns CDR1 SGHNT and CDR2 YYREEE (reference sequence). This CDR3 spans 15 amino acids. Trimming removed 0 bases at V and 7 bases at J, with 13 bases between.

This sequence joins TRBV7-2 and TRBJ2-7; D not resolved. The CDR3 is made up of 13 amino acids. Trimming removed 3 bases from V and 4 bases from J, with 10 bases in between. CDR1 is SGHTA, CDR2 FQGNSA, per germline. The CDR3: CASSLNTPYEQYF. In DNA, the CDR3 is TGTGCCAGCAGCTTGAATACACCATACGAGCAGTACTTC.

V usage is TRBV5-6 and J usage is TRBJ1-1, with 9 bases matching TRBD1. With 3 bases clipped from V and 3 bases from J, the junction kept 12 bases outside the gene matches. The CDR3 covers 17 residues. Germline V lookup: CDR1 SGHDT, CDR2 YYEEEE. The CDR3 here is CASSSWDRATFDTEAFF. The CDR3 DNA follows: TGTGCCAGCAGCTCCTGGGACAGGGCCACATTTGACACTGAAGCTTTCTTT.

CDR3 in DNA: TGTGCCAGCAGCCAAGTTCAGGGGCGAGGTGACAATGAGCAGTTCTTC. Amino acid sequence: CASSQVQGRGDNEQFF. J is TRBJ2-1 and V is TRBV4-2; D possibly corresponds to TRBD1 (6 bases). Germline-derived CDR1 and CDR2 are LGHNA and YNFKEQ. The CDR3 runs 16 residues. Trimming cost V 1 base and J 5 bases, with 15 bases left between them.